Included here is one TCR beta chain sequence, with context. What it binds is unknown. A read error is possible here, since a much larger clone lies one base away. Germline CDR1 SGDLS, CDR2 YYNGEE. Trimming took off 1 base at V and 0 bases at J, with 4 bases between the two ends. The CDR3 has 13 amino acids. This record comes from a study of molecular identifiers for immune sequencing clone quantification. Study observations and caveats: Clonotypes topping 20 RNA copies carried over 98% of effector molecules but under 1% of naive ones.

Generation of bulk TCR libraries relied on previously described methods and listed TCR primers. TCRdb analysed the PCR reads with MiXCR anew, one entry per CDR3 protein. The table lists approximately 630,000 distinct CDR3 sequences, 25% of them singletons, with about 0.84% in the top ten. This TCR came from a human donor in good health. Some libraries in this study had Jurkat cell RNA spiked in. Sequenced input: naive CD8+ T cells from blood, with Jurkat cell RNA spiked in. As to subset: FACS-sorted CD8+CD4-CCR7+CD45RA+ naive T cells. V is TRBV9 and J is TRBJ1-1; no clear D. The CDR3 nucleotides are TGTGCCAGCAGCGTAATTCTGAACACTGAAGCTTTCTTT. Its protein product is CASSVILNTEAFF.